One and the same sample provided the 8 T cell receptor beta chains below, sequenced in a study of CD8 T cells in ankylosing spondylitis. MiXCR, run by TCRdb on the 5' RACE reads, gives a single entry per CDR3 protein. The sample has roughly 7,500 distinct CDR3 sequences; 8.2% are singletons. The sequenced material came from blood, either unsorted or a sorted T cell fraction (not recorded which). These TCRs come from a male donor with ankylosing spondylitis or in good health (not recorded which).

This clonotype was seen ten or more times. The rearrangement uses TRBV9 and TRBJ2-2; D gene unclear. Germline V gene sequence: CDR1 SGDLS, CDR2 YYNGEE. V dropped 5 bases and J dropped 6 bases, with 5 bases sitting between them. There are 11 residues in the CDR3. The CDR3 loop is CASSDAGELFF. In DNA, the CDR3 is TGTGCCAGCAGTGATGCCGGGGAGCTGTTTTTT.

At least ten counts were recorded for this clonotype. The chain uses TRBV9 and TRBJ2-1; possibly TRBD1 for D (6 bases). Per germline, CDR1 SGDLS and CDR2 YYNGEE. The length of the CDR3 is 16 residues. The V and J ends lost 3 bases and 6 bases respectively, with 19 bases between them. Written as DNA, the CDR3 is TGTGCCAGCAGCGCCCCAACAGGGAAGAGGAGCAATGAGCAGTTCTTC. It encodes CASSAPTGKRSNEQFF.

This clonotype appeared a few times. V is TRBV9 and J is TRBJ2-3; D remains unclear. Germline-derived CDR1 and CDR2 are SGDLS and YYNGEE. Trimming took 0 bases from V and 4 from J, leaving 9 bases between them. The CDR3 length is 14 residues. CDR3 DNA: TGTGCCAGCAGCGTAGTTGACTCACCAGATACGCAGTATTTT. It translates to CASSVVDSPDTQYF. The full variable domain, completed using reference TRBV9 and TRBJ2-3, is DSGVTQTPKHLITATGQRVTLRCSPRSGDLSVYWYQQSLDQGLQFLIQYYNGEERAKGNILERFSAQQFPDLHSELNLSSLELGDSALYFCASSVVDSPDTQYFGPGTRLTVL.

This clonotype was counted a few times. The chain carries TRBV9 and TRBJ2-1; maybe TRBD1 (6 bases). The V and J ends lost 4 bases and 5 bases respectively, with 13 bases between them. The CDR3 extends over 14 amino acids. Germline V lookup: CDR1 SGDLS, CDR2 YYNGEE. The CDR3 sequence: CASSNRQENNEQFF. CDR3 bases: TGTGCCAGCAGCAACCGACAGGAGAACAATGAGCAGTTCTTC.

This sequence joins TRBV9 and TRBJ2-7, with D perhaps TRBD1 (6 bases). Trimming shortened V by 4 bases and J by 0 bases, and 11 bases separated the two germline ends. Germline CDR1 reads SGDLS; CDR2 reads YYNGEE. The CDR3 runs 14 residues. The CDR3 protein is CASSPYRDSYEQYV. The CDR3, as DNA: TGTGCCAGCAGCCCTTACAGGGACTCCTACGAGCAGTACGTC.

This chain links TRBV9 with TRBJ2-6; D gene unclear. The CDR3 covers 16 residues. V was cut by 1 base and J by 0 bases, with 8 bases left in between. Germline CDR1 reads SGDLS; CDR2 reads YYNGEE. For the CDR3, the DNA is TGTGCCAGCAGCGTATCCCGTTACTCTGGGGCCAACGTCCTGACTTTC. Protein: CASSVSRYSGANVLTF.

V is TRBV9 and J is TRBJ2-1, with 9 bases matching TRBD2. CDR1 is SGDLS, CDR2 YYNGEE, per germline. Germline trimming cut 0 bases from V and 0 bases from J; bases unmatched to any gene: 4. This CDR3 is 17 amino acids long. CDR3 coding DNA: TGTGCCAGCAGCGTAGGGGATAGCGGGGGCTCCTACAATGAGCAGTTCTTC. Translating gives CASSVGDSGGSYNEQFF.

The V call is TRBV9, the J call TRBJ2-5; TRBD1 aligns across 10 bases. V dropped 4 bases and J dropped 4; count of bases not matched to a gene: 7. Looked up from germline, CDR1 is SGDLS and CDR2 is YYNGEE. The CDR3 length is 15 residues. The CDR3 DNA is TGTGCCAGCAGCCCAGGACAGGGGGACGGAGAGACCCAGTACTTC. The encoded protein is CASSPGQGDGETQYF.